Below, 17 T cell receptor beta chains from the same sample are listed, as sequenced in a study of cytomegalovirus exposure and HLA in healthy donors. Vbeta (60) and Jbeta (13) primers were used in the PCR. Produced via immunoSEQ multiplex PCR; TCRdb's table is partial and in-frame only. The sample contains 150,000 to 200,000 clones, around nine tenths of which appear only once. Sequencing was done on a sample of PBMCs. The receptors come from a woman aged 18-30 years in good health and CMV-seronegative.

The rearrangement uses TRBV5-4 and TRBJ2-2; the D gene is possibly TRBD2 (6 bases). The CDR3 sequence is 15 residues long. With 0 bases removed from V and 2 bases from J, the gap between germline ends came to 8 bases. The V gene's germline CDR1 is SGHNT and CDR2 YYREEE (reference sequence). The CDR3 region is CASSLELANTGELFF. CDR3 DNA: TGTGCCAGCAGCTTGGAACTAGCAAACACCGGGGAGCTGTTTTTT.

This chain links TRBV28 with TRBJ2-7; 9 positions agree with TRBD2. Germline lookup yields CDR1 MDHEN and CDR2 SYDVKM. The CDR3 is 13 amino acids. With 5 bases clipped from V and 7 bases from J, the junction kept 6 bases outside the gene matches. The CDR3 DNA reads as TGTGCCAGCAGTCCCGCGGGGGGGTTGGAGCAGTACTTC. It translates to CASSPAGGLEQYF.

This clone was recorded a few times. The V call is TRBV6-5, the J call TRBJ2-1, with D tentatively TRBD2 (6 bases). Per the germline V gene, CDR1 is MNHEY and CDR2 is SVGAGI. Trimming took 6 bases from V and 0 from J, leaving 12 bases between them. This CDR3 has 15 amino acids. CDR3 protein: CASSTGLSSYNEQFF. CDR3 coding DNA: TGTGCCAGCAGCACGGGACTGAGCTCCTACAATGAGCAGTTCTTC.

CDR3 nucleotides: TGTGCCATCAGTGAGACTAGCGGGGGCCCCTCCTACGAGCAGTACTTC. Its protein is CAISETSGGPSYEQYF. The chain is built from TRBV10-3 and TRBJ2-7, with TRBD2 matching 11 bases. Germline values: CDR1 ENHRY, CDR2 SYGVKD. This CDR3 spans 16 amino acids. V trimming: 2 bases; J trimming: 0 bases; junction bases outside the gene matches: 3.

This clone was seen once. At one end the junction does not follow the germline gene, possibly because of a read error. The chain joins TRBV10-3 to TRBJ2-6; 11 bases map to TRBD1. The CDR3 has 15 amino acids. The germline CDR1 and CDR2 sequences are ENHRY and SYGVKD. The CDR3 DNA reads TGTGCCATCAGCGGGACAGGGGGAGATTTTGCTCTCCTTACTTTC. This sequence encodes CAISGTGGDFALLTF.

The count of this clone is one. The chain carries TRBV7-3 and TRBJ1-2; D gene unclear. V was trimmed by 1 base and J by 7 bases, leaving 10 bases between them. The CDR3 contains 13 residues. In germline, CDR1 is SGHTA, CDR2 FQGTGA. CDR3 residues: CASSLISGGGYTF. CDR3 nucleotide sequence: TGTGCCAGCAGCTTAATCAGTGGCGGTGGCTACACCTTC.

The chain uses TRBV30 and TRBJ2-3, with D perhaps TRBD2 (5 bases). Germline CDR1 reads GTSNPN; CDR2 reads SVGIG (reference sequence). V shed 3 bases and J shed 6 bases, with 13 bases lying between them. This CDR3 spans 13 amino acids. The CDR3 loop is CAWSGVRSDTQYF. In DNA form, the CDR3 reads TGTGCCTGGAGCGGGGTGCGGAGCGATACGCAGTATTTT.

CDR3 nucleotides: TGCAGCGCCGGGGGACAGGGGAATCAGCCCCAGCATTTT. Residues: CSAGGQGNQPQHF. This chain links TRBV29-1 with TRBJ1-5; 10 bases fit TRBD1. With V trimmed by 7 bases and J by 4 bases, 4 bases remained unmatched. This CDR3 comprises 13 residues. Germline V CDR1 and CDR2: SQVTM, ANQGSEA.

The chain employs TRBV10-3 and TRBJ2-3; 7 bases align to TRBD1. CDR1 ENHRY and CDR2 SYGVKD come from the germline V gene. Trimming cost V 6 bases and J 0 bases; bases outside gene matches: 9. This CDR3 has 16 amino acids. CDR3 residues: CAIRLTGTDSTDTQYF. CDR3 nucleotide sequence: TGTGCCATCAGGCTAACCGGGACAGATAGCACAGATACGCAGTATTTT.

This chain's CDR3 is CAWSSGTSGKAPPYEQYF. CDR3 DNA sequence: TGTGCCTGGAGTTCCGGGACTAGCGGGAAAGCCCCCCCCTACGAGCAGTACTTC. The chain is built from TRBV30 and TRBJ2-7; 13 bases align to TRBD2. This CDR3 region has 18 residues. After removal of 2 bases from V and 2 bases from J, the junction contained 12 bases not matched to a gene. The germline gives CDR1 GTSNPN, CDR2 SVGIG (reference sequence).

As DNA, the CDR3 is TGTGCCAGCAGTCCTACCCCGTACCAAGAGACCCAGTACTTC. Its protein product is CASSPTPYQETQYF. V and J are TRBV27 and TRBJ2-5; D ambiguous. Trimming removed 5 bases from V and 0 bases from J, with 10 bases in between. The CDR3 consists of 14 residues. Germline V gene data show CDR1 as MNHEY and CDR2 as SMNVEV (reference sequence).

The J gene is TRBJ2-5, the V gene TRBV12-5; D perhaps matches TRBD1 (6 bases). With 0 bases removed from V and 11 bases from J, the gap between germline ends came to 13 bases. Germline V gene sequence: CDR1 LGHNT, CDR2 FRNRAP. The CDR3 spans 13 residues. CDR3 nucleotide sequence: TGTGCTAGTGGTTTGGTACAACAGGGCGGGCAGTACTTC. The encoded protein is CASGLVQQGGQYF.

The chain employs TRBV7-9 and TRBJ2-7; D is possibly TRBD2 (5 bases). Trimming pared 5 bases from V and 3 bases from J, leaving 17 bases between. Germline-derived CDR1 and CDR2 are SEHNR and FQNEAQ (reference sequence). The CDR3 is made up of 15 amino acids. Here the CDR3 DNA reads TGTGCCAGCAGCGTATGGAGGTATTGGGGCTACGAGCAGTACTTC. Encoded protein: CASSVWRYWGYEQYF.

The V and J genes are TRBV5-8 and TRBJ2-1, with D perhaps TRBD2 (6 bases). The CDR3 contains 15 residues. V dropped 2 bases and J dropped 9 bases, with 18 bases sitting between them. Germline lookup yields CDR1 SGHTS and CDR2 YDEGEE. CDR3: CASSFGTLKTLEQFF. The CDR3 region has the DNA TGTGCCAGCAGCTTCGGGACTCTCAAAACTCTTGAGCAGTTCTTC.

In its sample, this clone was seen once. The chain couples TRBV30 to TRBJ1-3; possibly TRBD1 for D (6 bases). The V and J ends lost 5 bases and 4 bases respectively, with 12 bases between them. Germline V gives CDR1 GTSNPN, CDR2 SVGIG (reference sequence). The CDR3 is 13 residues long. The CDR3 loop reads CAWATGSGNTIYF. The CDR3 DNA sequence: TGTGCCTGGGCAACAGGGTCCGGAAACACCATATATTTT.

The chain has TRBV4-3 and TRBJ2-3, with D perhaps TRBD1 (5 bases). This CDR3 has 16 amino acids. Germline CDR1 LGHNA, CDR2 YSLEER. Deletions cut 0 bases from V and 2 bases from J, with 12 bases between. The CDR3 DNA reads TGCGCCAGCAGCCAAGATCGGGTAGGGGCCACAGATACGCAGTATTTT. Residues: CASSQDRVGATDTQYF.

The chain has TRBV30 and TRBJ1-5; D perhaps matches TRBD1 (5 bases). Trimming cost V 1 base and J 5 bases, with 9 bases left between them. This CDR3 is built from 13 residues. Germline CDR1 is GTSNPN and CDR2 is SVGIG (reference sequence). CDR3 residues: CAWSAGLDQPQHF. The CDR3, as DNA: TGTGCCTGGAGTGCAGGGCTCGATCAGCCCCAGCATTTT.